These T cell receptor beta chains were read from a single sample in a study of a mutant IDH1 vaccine in newly diagnosed glioma. Clones were sequenced by immunoSEQ multiplex PCR, and TCRdb holds only the in-frame ones, with some missing. The table has tens of thousands of clones, roughly 80% seen once. The specimen was PBMCs, collected from a glioma patient treated with radiotherapy, temozolomide or both. The receptors stem from a woman in her thirties or forties with glioma. Each CDR3 is given with its conserved first and last residue. The D gene is left open where the match is weak. Rows may omit the clone size; those that give it use once, few, many or a size class.

j_call: TRBJ2-5
cdr3_length: 15
clone_size: -
v_call: TRBV5-1
d_call: -
cdr3_aa: CASSSNRGGEETQYF
cdr3_nt: TGCGCCAGCAGCTCCAATAGGGGGGGTGAAGAGACCCAGTACTTC

j_call: TRBJ2-2
cdr3_length: 20
clone_size: -
v_call: TRBV7-6
d_call: -
cdr3_aa: CASSLGLRGQNYANTGELFF
cdr3_nt: TGTGCCAGCAGCTTAGGCCTCCGTGGACAGAACTACGCGAACACCGGGGAGCTGTTTTTT

j_call: TRBJ1-3
cdr3_length: 12
clone_size: -
v_call: TRBV6-5
d_call: -
cdr3_aa: CAIKSSGNTIYF
cdr3_nt: TGTGCCATTAAGTCCTCTGGAAACACCATATATTTT

j_call: TRBJ2-7
cdr3_length: 12
clone_size: few
v_call: TRBV6-6
d_call: -
cdr3_aa: CATARGSYEQYF
cdr3_nt: TGTGCCACGGCACGGGGGTCCTACGAGCAGTACTTC

j_call: TRBJ1-2
cdr3_length: 12
clone_size: -
v_call: TRBV6-1
d_call: -
cdr3_aa: CASGQGWIGYTF
cdr3_nt: TGTGCCAGCGGGCAGGGTTGGATCGGCTACACCTTC

j_call: TRBJ1-5
cdr3_length: 16
clone_size: -
v_call: TRBV4-3
d_call: -
cdr3_aa: CASSPNAGVGNQPQHF
cdr3_nt: TGCGCCAGCAGCCCAAACGCGGGTGTTGGCAATCAGCCCCAGCATTTT

j_call: TRBJ1-2
cdr3_length: 16
clone_size: -
v_call: TRBV6-6
d_call: -
cdr3_aa: CASSYASGRTNYGYTF
cdr3_nt: TGTGCCAGCAGTTACGCTTCGGGCCGAACTAACTATGGCTACACCTTC

j_call: TRBJ1-1
cdr3_length: 14
clone_size: -
v_call: TRBV7-2
d_call: -
cdr3_aa: CASSSGRQNTEAFF
cdr3_nt: TGTGCCAGCAGCTCGGGGAGGCAGAACACTGAAGCTTTCTTT

j_call: TRBJ1-1
cdr3_length: 15
clone_size: few
v_call: TRBV7-6
d_call: -
cdr3_aa: CASSLALGANTEAFF
cdr3_nt: TGTGCCAGCAGCTTAGCTTTGGGGGCAAACACTGAAGCTTTCTTT

j_call: TRBJ2-7
cdr3_length: 16
clone_size: -
v_call: TRBV7-2
d_call: TRBD2
cdr3_aa: CASSLGLAGGRDEQYF
cdr3_nt: TGTGCCAGCAGCTTAGGGTTAGCGGGGGGGCGGGACGAGCAGTACTTC

j_call: TRBJ2-7
cdr3_length: 15
clone_size: -
v_call: TRBV4-1
d_call: -
cdr3_aa: CASSQDTWEKYEQYF
cdr3_nt: TGCGCCAGCAGCCAAGACACCTGGGAGAAATACGAGCAGTACTTC

j_call: TRBJ1-3
cdr3_length: 18
clone_size: few
v_call: TRBV2
d_call: -
cdr3_aa: CASSEPFSWGASGNTIYF
cdr3_nt: TGTGCCAGCAGTGAACCCTTCTCCTGGGGAGCCTCTGGAAACACCATATATTTT

j_call: TRBJ2-7
cdr3_length: 14
clone_size: once
v_call: TRBV7-9
d_call: TRBD2
cdr3_aa: CASSSAGGPYEQYF
cdr3_nt: TGTGCCAGCTCGAGTGCGGGGGGTCCCTACGAGCAGTACTTC

j_call: TRBJ2-7
cdr3_length: 15
clone_size: -
v_call: TRBV10-3
d_call: -
cdr3_aa: CAPPGVRVGIYEQYF
cdr3_nt: TGTGCCCCCCCAGGGGTCAGGGTGGGTATATACGAGCAGTACTTC

j_call: TRBJ2-7
cdr3_length: 12
clone_size: -
v_call: TRBV11-2
d_call: -
cdr3_aa: CASSLEGEGQYF
cdr3_nt: TGTGCCAGCAGCTTAGAAGGGGAAGGGCAGTACTTC

j_call: TRBJ2-1
cdr3_length: 15
clone_size: -
v_call: TRBV19
d_call: TRBD1
cdr3_aa: CASSIGRDRYNEQFF
cdr3_nt: TGTGCCAGTAGTATAGGAAGGGACAGATACAATGAGCAGTTCTTC

j_call: TRBJ1-3
cdr3_length: 16
clone_size: -
v_call: TRBV5-4
d_call: -
cdr3_aa: CASSFTTASSGNTIYF
cdr3_nt: TGTGCCAGCAGCTTTACTACGGCTAGCTCTGGAAACACCATATATTTT

j_call: TRBJ2-7
cdr3_length: 15
clone_size: -
v_call: TRBV10-2
d_call: -
cdr3_aa: CASAIPGSRPYEQYF
cdr3_nt: TGCGCCAGCGCCATCCCGGGAAGCCGCCCCTACGAGCAGTACTTC

j_call: TRBJ2-2
cdr3_length: 16
clone_size: once
v_call: TRBV29-1
d_call: TRBD1
cdr3_aa: CSVDSGTGGATGELFF
cdr3_nt: TGCAGCGTAGATTCCGGGACAGGGGGTGCCACCGGGGAGCTGTTTTTT

j_call: TRBJ2-2
cdr3_length: 14
clone_size: -
v_call: TRBV9
d_call: -
cdr3_aa: CASSAHRDTGELFF
cdr3_nt: TGTGCCAGCAGCGCCCACAGGGACACCGGGGAGCTGTTTTTT

j_call: TRBJ2-6
cdr3_length: 16
clone_size: -
v_call: TRBV19
d_call: TRBD2
cdr3_aa: CASGRGPTSGANVLTF
cdr3_nt: TGTGCCAGTGGGAGGGGTCCTACCTCTGGGGCCAACGTCCTGACTTTC

j_call: TRBJ1-2
cdr3_length: 15
clone_size: -
v_call: TRBV6-5
d_call: -
cdr3_aa: CASSPLVPTNYGYTF
cdr3_nt: TGTGCCAGCAGTCCCCTCGTTCCGACTAACTATGGCTACACCTTC

j_call: TRBJ2-7
cdr3_length: 15
clone_size: -
v_call: TRBV5-1
d_call: -
cdr3_aa: CASSLVQGGTYEQYF
cdr3_nt: TGCGCCAGCAGCTTGGTTCAAGGGGGGACGTACGAGCAGTACTTC

j_call: TRBJ1-6
cdr3_length: 12
clone_size: -
v_call: TRBV27
d_call: -
cdr3_aa: CASRGSGSPLHF
cdr3_nt: TGTGCCAGCAGGGGCTCGGGCTCACCCCTCCACTTT

j_call: TRBJ2-1
cdr3_length: 18
clone_size: once
v_call: TRBV4-1
d_call: TRBD2
cdr3_aa: CASSQEFGGGIFNNEQFF
cdr3_nt: TGCGCCAGCAGCCAAGAATTCGGCGGGGGGATCTTCAACAATGAGCAGTTCTTC

j_call: TRBJ1-6
cdr3_length: 14
clone_size: -
v_call: TRBV5-1
d_call: -
cdr3_aa: CASSSQAVGSPLHF
cdr3_nt: TGCGCCAGCAGCTCACAGGCTGTAGGATCACCCCTCCACTTT

j_call: TRBJ1-1
cdr3_length: 14
clone_size: -
v_call: TRBV2
d_call: TRBD1
cdr3_aa: CASRMTGRNTEAFF
cdr3_nt: TGTGCCAGCAGGATGACAGGGAGGAACACTGAAGCTTTCTTT

j_call: TRBJ1-2
cdr3_length: 13
clone_size: -
v_call: TRBV29-1
d_call: -
cdr3_aa: CSVDGRSIYGYTF
cdr3_nt: TGCAGCGTTGACGGGCGTTCAATCTATGGCTACACCTTC

j_call: TRBJ2-7
cdr3_length: 16
clone_size: -
v_call: TRBV6-5
d_call: -
cdr3_aa: CASSYSGTYISYEQYF
cdr3_nt: TGTGCCAGCAGTTACTCCGGGACTTATATCTCCTACGAGCAGTACTTC

j_call: TRBJ1-6
cdr3_length: 18
clone_size: -
v_call: TRBV4-1
d_call: -
cdr3_aa: CASSHLDMGLVGVRALHF
cdr3_nt: TGCGCCAGCAGCCACCTGGACATGGGCTTGGTGGGGGTTCGGGCCCTCCACTTT

j_call: TRBJ1-5
cdr3_length: 15
clone_size: -
v_call: TRBV7-2
d_call: -
cdr3_aa: CASSLGRYSNQPQHF
cdr3_nt: TGTGCCAGCAGCTTAGGCAGATATAGCAATCAGCCCCAGCATTTT

j_call: TRBJ1-2
cdr3_length: 14
clone_size: once
v_call: TRBV6-6
d_call: TRBD1
cdr3_aa: CASSLRGGGEGYTF
cdr3_nt: TGTGCCAGCAGCCTCCGGGGAGGGGGCGAGGGCTACACCTTC

j_call: TRBJ2-7
cdr3_length: 13
clone_size: -
v_call: TRBV5-1
d_call: -
cdr3_aa: CASSPQAAYEQYF
cdr3_nt: TGCGCCAGCAGCCCCCAGGCAGCCTACGAGCAGTACTTC

j_call: TRBJ1-4
cdr3_length: 17
clone_size: -
v_call: TRBV19
d_call: -
cdr3_aa: CASSIGEGSPTNEKLFF
cdr3_nt: TGTGCCAGTAGTATCGGAGAAGGGTCCCCAACTAATGAAAAACTGTTTTTT

j_call: TRBJ1-5
cdr3_length: 14
clone_size: -
v_call: TRBV2
d_call: TRBD1
cdr3_aa: CASKTGVGNQPQHF
cdr3_nt: TGTGCCAGCAAGACAGGGGTGGGCAATCAGCCCCAGCATTTT

j_call: TRBJ1-2
cdr3_length: 15
clone_size: -
v_call: TRBV7-9
d_call: TRBD1
cdr3_aa: CASSDWDRGYYGYTF
cdr3_nt: TGTGCCAGCAGTGACTGGGACAGGGGGTATTATGGCTACACCTTC

j_call: TRBJ2-3
cdr3_length: 15
clone_size: -
v_call: TRBV30
d_call: TRBD2
cdr3_aa: CAWSVGRGATDTQYF
cdr3_nt: TGTGCCTGGAGTGTGGGGCGGGGGGCTACAGATACGCAGTATTTT

j_call: TRBJ1-1
cdr3_length: 16
clone_size: -
v_call: TRBV19
d_call: -
cdr3_aa: CASSMMGSNRNTEAFF
cdr3_nt: TGTGCCAGTAGTATGATGGGGAGTAATAGGAACACTGAAGCTTTCTTT

j_call: TRBJ2-7
cdr3_length: 15
clone_size: -
v_call: TRBV19
d_call: TRBD1
cdr3_aa: CASRTQGRVGYEQYF
cdr3_nt: TGTGCCAGTAGAACACAGGGGAGAGTGGGCTACGAGCAGTACTTC

j_call: TRBJ1-2
cdr3_length: 13
clone_size: -
v_call: TRBV30
d_call: -
cdr3_aa: CAWKAGAYYGYTF
cdr3_nt: TGTGCCTGGAAAGCAGGGGCGTACTATGGCTACACCTTC

j_call: TRBJ2-7
cdr3_length: 13
clone_size: -
v_call: TRBV19
d_call: -
cdr3_aa: CASSMGGVYEQYF
cdr3_nt: TGTGCCAGTAGTATGGGAGGAGTCTACGAGCAGTACTTC

j_call: TRBJ2-4
cdr3_length: 16
clone_size: -
v_call: TRBV5-4
d_call: -
cdr3_aa: CASSLEGGANQNIQYF
cdr3_nt: TGTGCCAGCAGCTTGGAAGGCGGGGCAAATCAAAACATTCAGTACTTC

j_call: TRBJ2-5
cdr3_length: 12
clone_size: -
v_call: TRBV5-6
d_call: -
cdr3_aa: CASTALGETQYF
cdr3_nt: TGTGCCAGCACAGCGTTGGGGGAGACCCAGTACTTC

j_call: TRBJ2-7
cdr3_length: 16
clone_size: -
v_call: TRBV6-1
d_call: -
cdr3_aa: CASSDYGWQQTYEQYF
cdr3_nt: TGTGCCAGCAGTGATTATGGGTGGCAGCAGACCTACGAGCAGTACTTC

j_call: TRBJ2-7
cdr3_length: 14
clone_size: -
v_call: TRBV10-1
d_call: TRBD1
cdr3_aa: CASSEGTAPYEQYF
cdr3_nt: TGCGCCAGCAGTGAGGGGACAGCACCGTACGAGCAGTACTTC

j_call: TRBJ2-2
cdr3_length: 13
clone_size: -
v_call: TRBV2
d_call: -
cdr3_aa: CASSEGALGELFF
cdr3_nt: TGTGCCAGCAGTGAAGGAGCCCTGGGGGAGCTGTTTTTT